This record concerns one T cell receptor beta chain sequence. The antigen is undetermined. Sequencing used immunoSEQ multiplex PCR; TCRdb keeps in-frame clones, though not all of them. This table has roughly 130,000 clones, around 93% appearing once. This sample is part of a study of OX40 agonist ivuxolimab in advanced cancers. Study summary: People in dose escalation had one of these cancers: hepatocellular carcinoma, melanoma, renal cell or head and neck cancer.

V shed 6 bases, J shed 7 bases, and the junction held 8 bases outside the gene matches. Germline values: CDR1 MNHNY, CDR2 SVGAGI (reference sequence). CDR3 size: 15 residues. Study-wide results and caveats: Both CD4+ and CD8+ T cell populations in blood had undergone clonal expansion by week 6 at 0.1 to 3.0 mg/kg.

The V call is TRBV6-6, the J call TRBJ1-6, with 8 bases lining up with TRBD1. Sample: CD4+ or CD8+ T cells sorted from blood, taken in a trial of the OX40 agonist ivuxolimab. The TCR comes from an adult with an advanced solid tumor such as melanoma, head and neck, liver or kidney cancer. CDR3 in DNA: TGTGCCAGCAGACTAACGGACAGGGAGAATTCACCCCTCCACTTT. It codes for CASRLTDRENSPLHF.